This T cell receptor (beta chain) was recorded in a study of OX40 agonist ivuxolimab in advanced cancers. Study summary: At 0.01 to 10 mg/kg, ivuxolimab was administered intravenously to patients every 2 weeks. One hepatocellular carcinoma and a couple of cutaneous melanoma patients partially responded. Points from the study as a whole: CD8+ T cells were the subset that, on average, had more expanded clones than CD4+. Clonal expansion among partial responders at 0.1-3.0 mg/kg ranked near the lowest.

On this clone itself: Its specificity is not known.

V dropped 5 bases and J dropped 4; count of bases not matched to a gene: 5. Germline CDR1 and CDR2: SNHLY and FYNNEI. The CDR3 length is 14 residues. Assay: immunoSEQ multiplex PCR; the TCRdb copy retains only in-frame clones and omits some. Among tens of thousands of clones listed, 80% to 95% were seen once. The V call is TRBV2, the J call TRBJ1-5; 7 bases map to TRBD1. Material: CD4+ or CD8+ T cells sorted from blood, obtained in a trial of the OX40 agonist ivuxolimab. The receptor's source is an adult with an advanced solid tumor such as melanoma, head and neck, liver or kidney cancer. CDR3 coding DNA: TGTGCCAGCAGTTCCAGGGGGGCAAATCAGCCCCAGCATTTT. Residues: CASSSRGANQPQHF.